Here is one TCR beta chain with its context. Antigen specificity is unknown. The ends were cut back, 0 bases at V and 7 bases at J, with 13 bases in the middle. The germline gives CDR1 GTSNPN, CDR2 SVGIG (reference sequence). The CDR3 is 13 amino acids. The record originates from a study of CD8+ T cells in alopecia areata. Across the study: Tofacitinib therapy lasting 6 to 18 months was followed by 6 months off drug. Whole-study results and caveats: Against the mouse data, patients shared TCRs less clearly, possibly for HLA reasons.

Sequencing used cDNA as its template, made by extracting RNA and reverse transcribing it. Produced via immunoSEQ multiplex PCR; TCRdb's table is partial and in-frame only. The repertoire holds 200,000 to 250,000 clones, with around two thirds as singletons. The sample was CD4+ T cells sorted from blood, taken at week 0. The V and J genes are TRBV30 and TRBJ2-7; possibly TRBD1 or TRBD2 for D (5 bases each). This clonotype was sampled from a human donor with alopecia areata. As DNA, the CDR3 is TGTGCCTGGAGTGTACGACGGGGCCTGGAGCAGTACTTC. This encodes CAWSVRRGLEQYF.